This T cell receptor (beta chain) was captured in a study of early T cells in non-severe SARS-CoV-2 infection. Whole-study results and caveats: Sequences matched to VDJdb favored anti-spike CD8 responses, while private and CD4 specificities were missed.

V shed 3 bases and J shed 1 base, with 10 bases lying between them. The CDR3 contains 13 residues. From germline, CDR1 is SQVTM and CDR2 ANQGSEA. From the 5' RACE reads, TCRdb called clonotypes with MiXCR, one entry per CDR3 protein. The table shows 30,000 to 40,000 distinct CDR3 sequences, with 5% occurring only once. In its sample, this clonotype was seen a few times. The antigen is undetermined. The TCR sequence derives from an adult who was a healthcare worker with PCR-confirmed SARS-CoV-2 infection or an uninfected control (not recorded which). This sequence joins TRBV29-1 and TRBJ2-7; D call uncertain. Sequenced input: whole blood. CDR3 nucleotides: TGCAGCGTTGACGAACGGCTTTCCTACGAGCAGTACTTC. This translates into CSVDERLSYEQYF.